The source of this TCR beta chain is a study of CD8+ T cells in alopecia areata. Sequencing relied on a cDNA template that was reverse transcribed from extracted RNA. Sequencing was performed with immunoSEQ multiplex PCR; in TCRdb, only in-frame clones are kept and a portion is missing. The data show roughly 40,000 clones, nearly 55% seen once. CD4+ cells from 4 to 6 patients were sorted into CD25+CD127- cells. V was pared by 6 bases and J by 1 base, with 10 bases between. The germline gives CDR1 WSHSY, CDR2 SAAADI. This CDR3 spans 13 amino acids. The receptor's source is a human donor with alopecia areata. The J gene is TRBJ2-7, the V gene TRBV10-2; tentatively, D is TRBD1 (6 bases). The sample taken for sequencing was CD4+ Tregs sorted from blood. The CDR3 reads CASRLGQSYEQYF. The CDR3 DNA sequence: TGCGCCAGCAGACTCGGACAGTCCTACGAGCAGTACTTC.